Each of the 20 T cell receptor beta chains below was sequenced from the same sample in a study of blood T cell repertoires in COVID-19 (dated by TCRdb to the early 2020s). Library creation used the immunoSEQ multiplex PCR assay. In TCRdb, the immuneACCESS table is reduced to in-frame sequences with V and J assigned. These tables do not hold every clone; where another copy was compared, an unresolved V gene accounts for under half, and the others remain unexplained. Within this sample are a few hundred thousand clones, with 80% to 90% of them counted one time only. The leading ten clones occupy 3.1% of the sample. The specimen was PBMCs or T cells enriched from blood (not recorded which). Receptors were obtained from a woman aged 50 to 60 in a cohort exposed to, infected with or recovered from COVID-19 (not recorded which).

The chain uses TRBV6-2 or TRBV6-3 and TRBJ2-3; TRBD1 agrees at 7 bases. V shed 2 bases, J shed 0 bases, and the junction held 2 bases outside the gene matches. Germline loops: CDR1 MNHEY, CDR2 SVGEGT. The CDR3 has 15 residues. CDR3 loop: CASSYGTVSTDTQYF. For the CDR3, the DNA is TGTGCCAGCAGTTACGGGACAGTTAGCACAGATACGCAGTATTTT.

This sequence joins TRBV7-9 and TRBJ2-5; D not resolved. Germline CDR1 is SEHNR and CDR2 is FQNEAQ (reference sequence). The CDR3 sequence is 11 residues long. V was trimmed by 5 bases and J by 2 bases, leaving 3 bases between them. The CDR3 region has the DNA TGTGCCAGCAGCCGTCAAGAGACCCAGTACTTC. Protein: CASSRQETQYF. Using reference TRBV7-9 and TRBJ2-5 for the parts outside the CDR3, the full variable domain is DTGVSQNPRHKITKRGQNVTFRCDPISEHNRLYWYRQTLGQGPEFLTYFQNEAQLEKSRLLSDRFSAERPKGSFSTLEIQRTEQGDSAMYLCASSRQETQYFGPGTRLLVL.

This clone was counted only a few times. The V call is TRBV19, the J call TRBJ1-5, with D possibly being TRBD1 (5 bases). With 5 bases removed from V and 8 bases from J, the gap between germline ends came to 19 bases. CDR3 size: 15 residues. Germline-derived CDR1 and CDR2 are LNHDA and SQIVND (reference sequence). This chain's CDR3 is CASSFPSRGREPQHF. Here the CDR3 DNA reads TGTGCCAGTAGTTTCCCCTCCCGGGGGAGGGAGCCCCAGCATTTT.

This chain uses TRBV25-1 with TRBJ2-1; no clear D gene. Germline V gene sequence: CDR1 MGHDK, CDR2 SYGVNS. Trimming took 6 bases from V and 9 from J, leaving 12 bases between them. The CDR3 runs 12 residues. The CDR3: CASRQQPTEQFF. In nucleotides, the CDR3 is TGTGCCAGCAGACAACAGCCGACTGAGCAGTTCTTC.

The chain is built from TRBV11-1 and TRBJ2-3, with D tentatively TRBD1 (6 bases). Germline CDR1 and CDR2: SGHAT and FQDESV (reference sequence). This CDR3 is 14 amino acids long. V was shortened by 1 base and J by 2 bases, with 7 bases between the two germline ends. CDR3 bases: TGTGCCAGCAGCTTAGGGACAGTCACAGATACGCAGTATTTT. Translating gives CASSLGTVTDTQYF.

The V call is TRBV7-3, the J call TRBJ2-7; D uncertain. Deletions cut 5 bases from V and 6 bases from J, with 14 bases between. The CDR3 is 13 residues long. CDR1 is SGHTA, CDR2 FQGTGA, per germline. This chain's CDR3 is CASSNKLWSEQYF. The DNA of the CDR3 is TGTGCCAGCAGCAATAAGCTTTGGAGCGAGCAGTACTTC.

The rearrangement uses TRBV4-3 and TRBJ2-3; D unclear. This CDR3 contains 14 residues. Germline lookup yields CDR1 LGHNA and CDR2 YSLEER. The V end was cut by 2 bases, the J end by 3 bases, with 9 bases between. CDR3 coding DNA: TGCGCCAGCAGCCAACAGAGGCTAACAGATACGCAGTATTTT. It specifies CASSQQRLTDTQYF.

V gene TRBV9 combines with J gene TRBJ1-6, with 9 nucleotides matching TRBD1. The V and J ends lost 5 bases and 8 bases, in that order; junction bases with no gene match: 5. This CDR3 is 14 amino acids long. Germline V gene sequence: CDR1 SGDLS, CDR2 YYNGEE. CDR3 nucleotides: TGTGCCAGCAGGGGACAGGGTCGGGATTCACCCCTCCACTTT. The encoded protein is CASRGQGRDSPLHF.

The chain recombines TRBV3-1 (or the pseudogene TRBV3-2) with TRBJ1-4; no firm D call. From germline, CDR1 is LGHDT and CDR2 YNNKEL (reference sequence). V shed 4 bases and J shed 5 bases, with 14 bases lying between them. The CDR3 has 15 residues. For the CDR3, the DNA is TGTGCCAGCAGCCCCTCCGCCAAGCCGAATGAAAAACTGTTTTTT. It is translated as CASSPSAKPNEKLFF.

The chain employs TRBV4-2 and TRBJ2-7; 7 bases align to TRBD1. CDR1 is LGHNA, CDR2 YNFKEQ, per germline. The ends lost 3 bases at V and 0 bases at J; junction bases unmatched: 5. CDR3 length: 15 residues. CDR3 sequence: CASSHLGQSSYEQYF. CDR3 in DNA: TGTGCCAGCAGCCATCTGGGACAGAGCTCCTACGAGCAGTACTTC.

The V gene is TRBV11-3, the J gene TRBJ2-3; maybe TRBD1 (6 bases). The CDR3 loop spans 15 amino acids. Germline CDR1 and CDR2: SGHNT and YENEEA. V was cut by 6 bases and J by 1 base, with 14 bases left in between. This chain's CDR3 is CASSPGQGRTDTQYF. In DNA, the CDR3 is TGTGCCAGCAGTCCCGGTCAGGGGCGCACAGATACGCAGTATTTT.

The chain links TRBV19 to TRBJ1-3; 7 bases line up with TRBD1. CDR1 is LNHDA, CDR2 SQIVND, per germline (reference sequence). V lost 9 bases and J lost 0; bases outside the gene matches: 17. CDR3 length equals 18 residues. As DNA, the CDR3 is TGTGCCAGCGCACGCCTTACAGGGGCTGCCTCCTCTGGAAACACCATATATTTT. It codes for CASARLTGAASSGNTIYF.

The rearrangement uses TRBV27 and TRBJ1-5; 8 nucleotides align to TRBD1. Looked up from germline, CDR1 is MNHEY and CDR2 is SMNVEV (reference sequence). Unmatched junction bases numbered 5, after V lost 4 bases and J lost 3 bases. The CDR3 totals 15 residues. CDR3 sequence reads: CASSSDRAYNQPQHF. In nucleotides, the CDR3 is TGTGCCAGCAGTTCGGACAGGGCCTACAATCAGCCCCAGCATTTT.

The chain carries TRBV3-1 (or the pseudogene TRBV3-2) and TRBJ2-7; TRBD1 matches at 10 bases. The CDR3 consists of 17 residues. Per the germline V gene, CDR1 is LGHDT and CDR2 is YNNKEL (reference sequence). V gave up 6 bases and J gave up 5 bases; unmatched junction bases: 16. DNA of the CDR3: TGTGCCAGCAGTCCACGACCAAGGGGACAGGGGACCGACGAGCAGTACTTC. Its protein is CASSPRPRGQGTDEQYF.

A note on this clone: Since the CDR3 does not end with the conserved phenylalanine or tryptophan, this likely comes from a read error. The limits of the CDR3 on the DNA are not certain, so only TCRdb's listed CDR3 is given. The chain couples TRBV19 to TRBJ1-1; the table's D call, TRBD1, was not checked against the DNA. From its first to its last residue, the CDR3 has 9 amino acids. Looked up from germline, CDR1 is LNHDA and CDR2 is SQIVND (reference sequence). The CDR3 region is CASSIDQGI.

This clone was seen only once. The CDR3 loop is CSVALPVATNTGELFF. CDR3 DNA: TGCAGCGTTGCCCTCCCAGTGGCAACGAACACCGGGGAGCTGTTTTTT. The rearrangement links TRBV29-1 to TRBJ2-2; D gene uncertain. Trimming cost V 4 bases and J 0 bases, with 15 bases left between them. Germline lookup yields CDR1 SQVTM and CDR2 ANQGSEA. There are 16 residues in the CDR3.

CDR3 nucleotide sequence: TGTGCCACCAGTGATCGCGGGGCAGATACGCAGTATTTT. Translated: CATSDRGADTQYF. This chain joins TRBV24-1 and TRBJ2-3, with D tentatively TRBD2 (6 bases). This CDR3 has 13 amino acids. V lost 3 bases, J lost 4 bases, and 7 bases lay in between. The germline gives CDR1 KGHDR, CDR2 SFDVKD.

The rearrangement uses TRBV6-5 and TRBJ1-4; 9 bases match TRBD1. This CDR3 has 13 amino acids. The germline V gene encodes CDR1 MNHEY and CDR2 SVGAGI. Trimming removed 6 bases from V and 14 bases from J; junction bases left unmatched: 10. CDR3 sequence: CASRPGQGGSLFF. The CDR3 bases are TGTGCCAGCAGGCCGGGACAGGGAGGCAGCCTGTTTTTT.

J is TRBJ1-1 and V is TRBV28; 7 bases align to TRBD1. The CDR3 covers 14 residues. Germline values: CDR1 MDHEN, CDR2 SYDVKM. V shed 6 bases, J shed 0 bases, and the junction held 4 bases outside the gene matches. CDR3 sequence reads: CASSRQGLNTEAFF. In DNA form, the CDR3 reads TGTGCCAGCAGCAGACAGGGACTGAACACTGAAGCTTTCTTT.

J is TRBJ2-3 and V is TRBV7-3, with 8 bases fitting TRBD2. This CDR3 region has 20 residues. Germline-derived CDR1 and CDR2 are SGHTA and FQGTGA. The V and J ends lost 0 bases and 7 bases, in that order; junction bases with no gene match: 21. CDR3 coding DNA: TGTGCCAGCAGCTTAACTGTTAGCGGGACCACATCCCCTTCCTTAAATACGCAGTATTTT. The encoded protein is CASSLTVSGTTSPSLNTQYF.